The present T cell receptor beta chain was sequenced within a study of blood T cells in healthy people across ages. Whole-study findings and limits: Fewer expanded clones and more diversity marked long-lived versus aged donors. Unsorted PBMC input precluded a conclusive naive versus antigen-experienced comparison.

Using a J-beta primer mix together with a sample-barcoded 5' primer, a second PCR was run for about 6 to 12 cycles. With 12 random nucleotides, a template-switch adaptor tagged each individual cDNA molecule. TCRdb called the 5' RACE reads again in MiXCR, with one record for every CDR3 protein. Here the sample spans hundreds of thousands of distinct CDR3 sequences, around 50% being singletons. With regard to this clonotype: Its antigen remains unknown.

This clonotype originated in a woman of 80 years or more in good health. Sequenced: blood.

CDR3 coding DNA: TGTGCCAGCAAGATGGCTAGCGGGGCTTCCTACGAGCAGTACTTC. This translates into CASKMASGASYEQYF. The chain combines TRBV6-2 or TRBV6-3 with TRBJ2-7; TRBD2 matches at 9 bases. V dropped 7 bases and J dropped 1; count of bases not matched to a gene: 8. The CDR3 runs 15 residues. The germline gives CDR1 MNHEY, CDR2 SVGEGT.